This T cell receptor beta chain was found in a study of T cells in localized non-small cell lung cancer. General study points: Uninvolved adjacent lung, not tumor, had the highest T cell clonality. Tumor samples were not multi-region, leaving intratumor heterogeneity unexcluded. Increased T cell density in blood showed an association with longer overall survival. When the top 100 tumor clones were examined, a median approximately 59 of them also appeared in the adjacent lung, which was paired and uninvolved.

Only a few counts were recorded for this clone. Its antigen is unidentified. Sequenced by immunoSEQ multiplex PCR; TCRdb stores in-frame clones only, minus some. The sample includes some 2,000 clones, around 18% of them seen just once. The CDR3 sequence is 13 residues long. CDR1 and CDR2 (germline): SGHTA, FQGNSA. V was shortened by 5 bases and J by 5 bases, with 12 bases between the two germline ends. This clonotype was obtained from a male donor at least 60 years old with stage I non-small cell lung cancer. Sequencing used normal lung tissue next to the tumor, obtained before any cancer treatment. The chain carries TRBV7-2 and TRBJ1-1; no clear D. CDR3 residues: CASSLTGDTEAFF. CDR3 in DNA: TGTGCCAGCAGCCTGACCGGGGATACTGAAGCTTTCTTT. Together with reference TRBV7-2 and TRBJ1-1, the CDR3 gives the full variable domain: GAGVSQSPSNKVTEKGKDVELRCDPISGHTALYWYRQSLGQGLEFLIYFQGNSAPDKSGLPSDRFSAERTGGSVSTLTIQRTQQEDSAVYLCASSLTGDTEAFFGQGTRLTVV.